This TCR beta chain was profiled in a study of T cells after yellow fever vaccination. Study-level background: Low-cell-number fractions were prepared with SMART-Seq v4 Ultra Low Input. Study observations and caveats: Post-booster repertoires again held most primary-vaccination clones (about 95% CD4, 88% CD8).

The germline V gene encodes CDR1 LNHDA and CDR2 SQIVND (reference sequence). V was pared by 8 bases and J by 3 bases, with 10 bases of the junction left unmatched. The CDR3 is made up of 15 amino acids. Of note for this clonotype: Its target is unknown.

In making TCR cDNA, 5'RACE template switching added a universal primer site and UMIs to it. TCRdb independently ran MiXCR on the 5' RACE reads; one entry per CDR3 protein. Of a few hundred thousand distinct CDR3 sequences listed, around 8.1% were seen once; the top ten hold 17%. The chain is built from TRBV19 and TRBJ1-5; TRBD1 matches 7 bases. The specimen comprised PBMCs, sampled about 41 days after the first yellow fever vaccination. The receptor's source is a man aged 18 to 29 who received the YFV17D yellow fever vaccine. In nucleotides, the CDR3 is TGTGCCAGTGCCCCCGCGGGACAGTTCAATCAGCCCCAGCATTTT. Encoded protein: CASAPAGQFNQPQHF.